This T cell receptor (beta chain) was identified in a study of post-analysis software for immune sequencing data. Turning to the study itself: The study covered relapsing-remitting, secondary progressive and progressive-relapsing courses of multiple sclerosis.

The germline gives CDR1 SGHDN, CDR2 FVKESK. The CDR3 has 14 amino acids. V lost 8 bases to trimming and J lost 2 bases; unmatched junction nucleotides: 7. TCR beta libraries were prepared from cDNA with unique molecular identifiers. TCRdb recomputed calls from the PCR reads with MiXCR, one row per CDR3 protein. The top ten clones hold 4.9% of a sample with fewer than 900,000 distinct CDR3 sequences, more than 45% of them seen once. With respect to this clonotype: Its antigen is undetermined.

Points from the study as a whole: There was significantly lower normalized Chao1 diversity in multiple sclerosis patients than in controls. In patients, TRBV5-6, TRBV5-1 and TRBV20-1 belonged to about five TRBV segments found more frequently than in controls.

The rearrangement links TRBV14 to TRBJ2-3; 7 positions match TRBD1. This sequence was found in a girl under 18 with multiple sclerosis. The sample consisted of blood. CDR3 amino acids: CASRRDRITDTQYF. The CDR3 DNA reads as TGTGCCAGCCGCAGGGACAGAATCACAGATACGCAGTATTTT. The full variable domain, rest sourced from reference TRBV14 and TRBJ2-3, is EAGVTQFPSHSVIEKGQTVTLRCDPISGHDNLYWYRRVMGKEIKFLLHFVKESKQDESGMPNNRFLAERTGGTYSTLKVQPAELEDSGVYFCASRRDRITDTQYFGPGTRLTVL.